These 3 T cell receptor beta chains were all obtained from the same sample, sequenced in a study of cytomegalovirus exposure and HLA in healthy donors. The method was immunoSEQ multiplex PCR; TCRdb's version includes in-frame clones alone and lacks a portion of them. The repertoire holds about 160,000 clones, with about four fifths as singletons. Sequenced sample: PBMCs. Every receptor here comes from a man aged 25-40 years in good health and CMV-seropositive.

This clone was seen once. The V and J genes are TRBV6-1 and TRBJ1-2; tentative D call: TRBD1 (6 bases). Trimming took off 4 bases at V and 4 bases at J, with 13 bases between the two ends. This CDR3 has 14 residues. Germline loops: CDR1 MNHNS, CDR2 SASEGT. CDR3 amino acids: CASSARGLGYGYTF. The CDR3 bases are TGTGCCAGCAGTGCCAGGGGATTAGGCTATGGCTACACCTTC.

This chain uses TRBV27 with TRBJ2-7; possible D gene TRBD1, 6 bases. Germline-derived CDR1 and CDR2 are MNHEY and SMNVEV (reference sequence). Trimming shortened V by 6 bases and J by 2 bases, and 14 bases separated the two germline ends. This CDR3 spans 14 amino acids. The CDR3 protein is CASRVDRRTYEQYF. Here the CDR3 DNA reads TGTGCCAGCAGGGTAGACAGGCGTACCTACGAGCAGTACTTC.

This clone was counted between two and nine times. The chain joins TRBV5-1 to TRBJ2-5, with TRBD1 identical over 7 bases. The ends lost 3 bases at V and 3 bases at J; junction bases unmatched: 5. The CDR3 covers 14 residues. CDR1 is SGHRS, CDR2 YFSETQ, per germline. The CDR3 spells CASSSRQGEETQYF. The CDR3 DNA reads TGCGCCAGCAGCTCCAGACAGGGTGAAGAGACCCAGTACTTC.